The sequence of this T cell receptor beta chain was determined in a study of post-analysis software for immune sequencing data. As for the study in general: The disease courses spanned relapsing-remitting, secondary progressive and progressive-relapsing forms of multiple sclerosis. Notes on the study in general: F measure showed strong co-clustering of same-batch samples. When compared against controls, multiple sclerosis patients showed significantly lower normalized Chao1 diversity. A handful of TRBV segments were significantly more frequent in patients than in controls. TRBV5-6, TRBV5-1 and TRBV20-1 were among these segments.

Trimming left V 0 bases short and J 0 bases short, with 12 bases between. The CDR3 length is 16 residues. CDR1 is SGHTA and CDR2 is FQGNSA in the germline V gene. Researchers reported that TCR beta cDNA libraries carried unique molecular identifiers. TCRdb independently ran MiXCR on the PCR reads; one entry per CDR3 protein. The sample has 160,000 or so distinct CDR3 sequences; approximately 35% are singletons. As for this clonotype: Its target is not known.

The genes are TRBV7-2 and TRBJ2-7; D possibly corresponds to TRBD1 (6 bases). The material sequenced was blood, taken after autologous hematopoietic stem cell transplantation. The sequence was obtained from a girl aged 10-17 years with multiple sclerosis. CDR3 DNA sequence: TGTGCCAGCAGCTTAGCCCACAGGGTGAGCTCCTACGAGCAGTACTTC. Translation: CASSLAHRVSSYEQYF. The variable domain in full, with the rest retrieved from reference TRBV7-2 and TRBJ2-7, is GAGVSQSPSNKVTEKGKDVELRCDPISGHTALYWYRQSLGQGLEFLIYFQGNSAPDKSGLPSDRFSAERTGGSVSTLTIQRTQQEDSAVYLCASSLAHRVSSYEQYFGPGTRLTVT.